These 3 T cell receptor beta chains were all obtained from the same sample, sequenced in a study of T-cell reconstitution after alpha-beta-depleted transplantation in children. The authors prepared the TCRbeta library with unique molecular identifiers. In TCRdb, the PCR reads were re-called with MiXCR into one record per CDR3 protein. The sample records fewer than 250,000 distinct CDR3 sequences, approximately 15% being singletons. The specimen was PBMCs, mostly from graft donor cells, collected 360 days after TCRalphabeta/CD19-depleted stem cell transplant. The receptors originated from a male patient between 2 and 10 years old who had a stem cell transplant for acute lymphoblastic leukemia, so the T cells may come from the graft donor.

The sample holds many counts of this clonotype. The rearrangement links TRBV12-3 or TRBV12-4 to TRBJ1-1; D not resolved. V dropped 0 bases and J dropped 3 bases, with 5 bases sitting between them. This CDR3 has 13 residues. The CDR3 protein is CASSLAGYTEAFF. In DNA form, the CDR3 reads TGTGCCAGCAGTTTAGCAGGGTACACTGAAGCTTTCTTT.

The chain is built from TRBV27 and TRBJ1-2, with 9 bases that match TRBD1. Looked up from germline, CDR1 is MNHEY and CDR2 is SMNVEV (reference sequence). V was pared by 0 bases and J by 4 bases, with 3 bases of the junction left unmatched. CDR3 length: 15 amino acids. The CDR3 is CASSLSRTGAYGYTF. As DNA, the CDR3 is TGTGCCAGCAGTTTATCCCGGACAGGGGCCTATGGCTACACCTTC.

The chain is built from TRBV20-1 and TRBJ2-1; the D gene could be TRBD1 or TRBD2 (5 bases each). Germline CDR1 is DFQATT and CDR2 is SNEGSKA (reference sequence). V lost 4 bases to trimming and J lost 4 bases, with 11 bases between them. The CDR3 covers 13 residues. CDR3: CSAMGTEYNEQFF. CDR3 DNA sequence: TGCAGTGCTATGGGGACGGAATACAATGAGCAGTTCTTC.